The rows below give T cell receptor beta chains drawn from one sample of a study of PD-L1 blockade in urothelial cancer. Using immunoSEQ multiplex PCR, the repertoire was profiled, and TCRdb retains in-frame clones only, with some absent. The sample yields approximately 47,000 clones, around four fifths seen once. The starting material was PBMCs, obtained around atezolizumab (anti-PD-L1) treatment. The receptor set was obtained from a man aged 50-59 years with urothelial cancer. The CDR3 runs from the conserved cysteine through the conserved F or W. The D gene is left open where the match is weak.

V gene	J gene	D gene	CDR3 length	CDR3 protein	CDR3 DNA
TRBV30	TRBJ2-7	NA	12	CAWSRLPYEQYF	TGTGCCTGGAGCAGACTCCCCTACGAGCAGTACTTC
TRBV6-4	TRBJ2-6	NA	14	CATAQGAGANVLTF	TGTGCTACCGCCCAGGGCGCTGGGGCCAACGTCCTGACTTTC
TRBV30	TRBJ2-7	NA	13	CAWSPPSSYEQYF	TGTGCCTGGAGTCCCCCGTCTTCCTACGAGCAGTACTTC
TRBV28	TRBJ1-2	TRBD1	14	CASSTRQGFYGYTF	TGTGCCAGCAGTACCCGACAGGGGTTCTATGGCTACACCTTC
TRBV7-2	TRBJ2-3	NA	14	CASSLVSSTDTQYF	TGTGCCAGCAGCTTAGTGTCAAGCACAGATACGCAGTATTTT
TRBV10-1	TRBJ2-3	NA	13	CASSMTDTDTQYF	TGCGCCAGCAGTATGACAGACACAGATACGCAGTATTTT
TRBV7-8	TRBJ1-2	NA	14	CASSRLDTNYGYTF	TGTGCCAGCAGCCGCCTTGACACCAACTATGGCTACACCTTC
TRBV28	TRBJ2-1	TRBD2	16	CASRATGTSGRGGQFF	TGTGCCAGCAGAGCCACCGGGACTAGCGGGAGGGGGGGGCAGTTCTTC
TRBV2	TRBJ1-6	NA	14	CASSERAGRGPLHF	TGTGCCAGCAGTGAAAGGGCGGGAAGGGGACCCCTCCACTTT
TRBV28	TRBJ2-2	NA	13	CASSLYNTGELFF	TGTGCCAGCAGTCTCTACAACACCGGGGAGCTGTTTTTT
TRBV7-9	TRBJ2-3	NA	15	CASSLLGLGTDTQYF	TGTGCCAGCAGCTTATTGGGCCTGGGTACAGATACGCAGTATTTT
TRBV7-8	TRBJ2-1	NA	15	CASSSDRLPYNEQFF	TGTGCCAGCAGCTCGGACAGACTCCCCTACAATGAGCAGTTCTTC